One and the same sample provided the 28 T cell receptor beta chains below, sequenced in a study of T cell changes during pregnancy in multiple sclerosis. Method: immunoSEQ multiplex PCR; TCRdb's copy keeps in-frame clones and lacks some. The table records approximately 69,000 clones, around nine tenths of them present only once. This material consisted of peripheral blood, taken in the second trimester of pregnancy. These TCRs come from a female donor in good health, enrolled as a control in a pregnancy study.

This clone was counted only a few times. The CDR3, as DNA: TGTGCCAGCATCCTCTATCGCGGCTACACCTTC. Translated, it gives CASILYRGYTF. The chain links TRBV2 to TRBJ1-2; D is ambiguous. V lost 7 bases to trimming and J lost 8 bases, with 11 bases between them. This CDR3 has 11 residues. Germline CDR1 reads SNHLY; CDR2 reads FYNNEI.

The chain uses TRBV7-2 and TRBJ2-5; D might be TRBD2 (6 bases). This CDR3 contains 12 residues. With 9 bases removed from V and 5 bases from J, the gap between germline ends came to 13 bases. Germline CDR1 SGHTA, CDR2 FQGNSA. The CDR3 here is CASRLGYETQYF. CDR3 bases: TGTGCCAGTCGACTAGGGTACGAGACCCAGTACTTC.

This chain uses TRBV7-9 with TRBJ2-7, with 7 bases fitting TRBD1. Germline-derived CDR1 and CDR2 are SEHNR and FQNEAQ (reference sequence). CDR3 size: 15 residues. The trim removed 5 bases at V and 4 bases at J, leaving 11 bases unmatched. In DNA form, the CDR3 reads TGTGCCAGCAGCAATCCTACAGGGGCGCGATACGAGCAGTACTTC. Amino acid sequence: CASSNPTGARYEQYF.

This rearrangement joins TRBV7-9 to TRBJ1-2; 7 bases map to TRBD1. Germline trimming cut 5 bases from V and 1 base from J; bases unmatched to any gene: 4. The CDR3 is 14 amino acids. CDR1 is SEHNR and CDR2 is FQNEAQ in the germline V gene (reference sequence). The chain's CDR3 is CASSPGTVNYGYTF. CDR3 bases: TGTGCCAGCAGCCCAGGGACAGTTAACTATGGCTACACCTTC.

This clone has more than one count but fewer than ten. The chain couples TRBV4-2 to TRBJ1-1, with D possibly matching TRBD1 (6 bases). Trimming shortened V by 3 bases and J by 1 base, and 12 bases separated the two germline ends. This CDR3 has 15 amino acids. Looked up from germline, CDR1 is LGHNA and CDR2 is YNFKEQ. CDR3 coding DNA: TGTGCCAGCAGCCACCCCGGACAGCGGAACACTGAAGCTTTCTTT. It translates to CASSHPGQRNTEAFF.

This chain links TRBV5-6 with TRBJ2-2; D might be TRBD2 (6 bases). Germline V CDR1 and CDR2: SGHDT, YYEEEE. Trimming cost V 5 bases and J 5 bases, with 13 bases left between them. The CDR3 has 14 residues. Written as DNA, the CDR3 is TGTGCCAGCAGTTACCATGGAGGGACCGGGGAGCTGTTTTTT. This codes for CASSYHGGTGELFF.

This rearrangement joins TRBV25-1 to TRBJ2-1, with no clear D. This CDR3 region has 13 residues. Germline V gene lookup returns CDR1 MGHDK and CDR2 SYGVNS. The V end was cut by 2 bases, the J end by 15 bases, with 17 bases between. The CDR3 coding sequence is TGTGCCAGCAGTGAAACGGCTAGTCTGAGGAGGTTCTTC. Translated, it gives CASSETASLRRFF. Variable domain in full (rest from reference TRBV25-1 and TRBJ2-1): EADIYQTPRYLVIGTGKKITLECSQTMGHDKMYWYQQDPGMELHLIHYSYGVNSTEKGDLSSESTVSRIRTEHFPLTLESARPSHTSQYLCASSETASLRRFFGPGTRLTVL.

This chain connects TRBV7-2 to TRBJ2-3; TRBD2 matches 13 bases. V shed 0 bases and J 2 bases; nucleotides not matched to a gene: 2. This CDR3 is 17 amino acids long. Germline assignment: CDR1 SGHTA and CDR2 FQGNSA. DNA of the CDR3: TGTGCCAGCAGCTTAGCTGGGACTAGCGGGGCCACAGATACGCAGTATTTT. It codes for CASSLAGTSGATDTQYF.

This rearrangement joins TRBV7-9 to TRBJ2-1; 7 bases match TRBD1. V trimming: 1 base; J trimming: 4 bases; junction bases outside the gene matches: 16. CDR1 is SEHNR and CDR2 is FQNEAQ in the germline V gene (reference sequence). CDR3 length equals 19 residues. For the CDR3, the DNA is TGTGCCAGCAGCTTAGAAATTATAGGTGGGGACAGAGATTACAATGAGCAGTTCTTC. The encoded protein is CASSLEIIGGDRDYNEQFF.

The CDR3 loop is CASSEARREREKLFF. CDR3 bases: TGTGCCAGCAGTGAAGCAAGGAGGGAAAGGGAAAAACTGTTTTTT. The rearrangement uses TRBV6-1 and TRBJ1-4; unclear D gene. Germline assignment: CDR1 MNHNS and CDR2 SASEGT. The V end lost 0 bases, the J end lost 8 bases, and 13 bases lay between the germline ends. CDR3 length: 15 residues.

The chain links TRBV4-1 to TRBJ2-3; possible D gene TRBD1, 6 bases. The CDR3 length is 16 residues. In germline, CDR1 is MGHRA, CDR2 YSYEKL. Trimming cost V 0 bases and J 6 bases, with 16 bases left between them. The CDR3 loop reads CASSQDKVRGMDTQYF. As DNA, the CDR3 is TGCGCCAGCAGCCAAGATAAAGTAAGGGGGATGGATACGCAGTATTTT.

The gene calls are TRBV4-3 and TRBJ1-2, with D maybe TRBD1 (5 bases). The CDR3 sequence is 16 residues long. V was clipped by 0 bases and J by 4 bases, with 15 bases between them. Germline CDR1 LGHNA, CDR2 YSLEER. CDR3 DNA sequence: TGCGCCAGCAGCCAAGAAAGTGGGGCCCCGGCCTATGGCTACACCTTC. Translated: CASSQESGAPAYGYTF.

The rearrangement uses TRBV5-6 and TRBJ2-3; tentatively, D is TRBD1 (6 bases). Trimming shortened V by 0 bases and J by 5 bases, and 10 bases separated the two germline ends. This CDR3 has 14 amino acids. The germline CDR1 and CDR2 sequences are SGHDT and YYEEEE. The CDR3 DNA reads as TGTGCCAGCAGCTTGGGAAGGGGGAGAGATACGCAGTATTTT. It is translated as CASSLGRGRDTQYF. Combining the CDR3 with reference TRBV5-6 and TRBJ2-3 gives the whole variable domain DAGVTQSPTHLIKTRGQQVTLRCSPKSGHDTVSWYQQALGQGPQFIFQYYEEEERQRGNFPDRFSGHQFPNYSSELNVNALLLGDSALYLCASSLGRGRDTQYFGPGTRLTVL.

This clone was seen only once. V usage is TRBV19 and J usage is TRBJ1-5, with 7 bases lining up with TRBD1. V lost 10 bases, J lost 1 base, and 10 bases stayed unmatched. CDR1 is LNHDA and CDR2 is SQIVND in the germline V gene (reference sequence). The CDR3 spans 15 residues. For the CDR3, the DNA is TGTGCCACTATGGACAGGTTCGTCAGCAATCAGCCCCAGCATTTT. This codes for CATMDRFVSNQPQHF.

CDR3 loop: CASSRYREETQYF. The DNA of the CDR3 is TGTGCCAGCAGCCGCTACAGGGAGGAGACCCAGTACTTC. V and J are TRBV14 and TRBJ2-5, with D maybe TRBD1 (6 bases). The germline gives CDR1 SGHDN, CDR2 FVKESK. The CDR3 covers 13 residues. With 4 bases removed from V and 5 bases from J, the gap between germline ends came to 11 bases.

J is TRBJ1-2 and V is TRBV5-1; D call uncertain. V gave up 0 bases and J gave up 5 bases, with 11 bases separating them. Germline V CDR1 and CDR2: SGHRS, YFSETQ. This CDR3 spans 14 amino acids. The CDR3 nucleotides are TGCGCCAGCAGCTTGGATATTAACGGGTATGGCTACACCTTC. It yields the protein CASSLDINGYGYTF.

The V gene is TRBV2, the J gene TRBJ2-3; D uncertain. In germline, CDR1 is SNHLY, CDR2 FYNNEI. Trimming stripped 8 bases from V and 8 bases from J, with 11 bases between. The CDR3 is made up of 11 amino acids. The DNA of the CDR3 is TGTGCCAGCGCCATAATCGGTACGCAGTATTTT. This translates into CASAIIGTQYF.

In the case of this clone: This sample also contains other DNA sequences that code for the same CDR3. This chain joins TRBV27 and TRBJ2-7; no clear D. Trimming took 4 bases from V and 3 from J, leaving 4 bases between them. This CDR3 spans 11 amino acids. The germline V gene encodes CDR1 MNHEY and CDR2 SMNVEV (reference sequence). In DNA, the CDR3 is TGTGCCAGCAGTTCCAACTACGAGCAGTACTTC. It specifies CASSSNYEQYF.

CDR3 amino acids: CASSQDGSGAKGYTF. CDR3 nucleotide sequence: TGCGCCAGCAGCCAAGATGGGTCAGGGGCTAAGGGCTACACCTTC. V gene TRBV4-3 combines with J gene TRBJ1-2, with D perhaps matching TRBD1 (6 bases). The CDR3 runs to 15 residues. Germline loops: CDR1 LGHNA, CDR2 YSLEER. V was cut by 0 bases and J by 8 bases, with 16 bases left in between.

The rearrangement links TRBV27 to TRBJ2-7; TRBD1 is a possible D gene (6 bases). Trimming removed 2 bases from V and 12 bases from J, with 20 bases in between. The CDR3 covers 14 residues. Per germline, CDR1 MNHEY and CDR2 SMNVEV (reference sequence). CDR3 sequence: CASSLVAGAGPRYF. CDR3 nucleotides: TGTGCCAGCAGTTTAGTGGCAGGGGCCGGACCCCGGTACTTC.

The chain has TRBV11-3 and TRBJ2-2; D remains unclear. V was pared by 2 bases and J by 6 bases, with 10 bases between. The germline V gene has CDR1 SGHNT and CDR2 YENEEA. This CDR3 is built from 14 residues. CDR3 amino acids: CASSLTEGAGELFF. CDR3 bases: TGTGCCAGCAGCTTAACAGAAGGCGCCGGGGAGCTGTTTTTT.

The chain joins TRBV19 to TRBJ2-3; D gene unclear. The germline V gene has CDR1 LNHDA and CDR2 SQIVND (reference sequence). This CDR3 is built from 11 residues. V lost 6 bases and J lost 7, with 8 bases in between. The CDR3 reads CASRWAYTQYF. In DNA form, the CDR3 reads TGTGCCAGTAGATGGGCCTATACGCAGTATTTT.

The rearrangement links TRBV6-1 to TRBJ2-6; D not certain. CDR1 is MNHNS, CDR2 SASEGT, per germline. Trimming took 4 bases from V and 0 from J, leaving 16 bases between them. The CDR3 sequence is 18 residues long. The CDR3 bases are TGTGCCAGCAGTGTAATACAGTCCCCTCTCTCTGGGGCCAACGTCCTGACTTTC. It codes for CASSVIQSPLSGANVLTF.

The chain has TRBV15 and TRBJ2-7, with 12 positions matching TRBD1. The CDR3 runs to 16 residues. Germline-derived CDR1 and CDR2 are LNHNV and YYDKDF (reference sequence). After removal of 1 base from V and 4 bases from J, the junction contained 5 bases not matched to a gene. The chain's CDR3 is CATSRGGGQGAYEQYF. The CDR3, as DNA: TGTGCCACCAGCAGAGGTGGGGGACAGGGGGCGTACGAGCAGTACTTC.

The gene calls are TRBV9 and TRBJ1-3; no reliable D call. The CDR3 is 14 residues long. Germline V gives CDR1 SGDLS, CDR2 YYNGEE. The V and J ends lost 4 bases and 2 bases respectively, with 10 bases between them. Here the CDR3 DNA reads TGTGCCAGCAGCCCCGGGATCACTGGAAACACCATATATTTT. This translates into CASSPGITGNTIYF.

The CDR3 loop reads CASSPMGQGGNEQYF. The CDR3 nucleotides are TGTGCCAGCTCACCAATGGGACAGGGAGGAAACGAGCAGTACTTC. This chain links TRBV18 with TRBJ2-7, with 9 bases identical to TRBD1. V lost 2 bases and J lost 5; bases outside the gene matches: 7. The CDR3 loop spans 15 amino acids. Germline lookup yields CDR1 KGHSH and CDR2 LQKENI.

The gene calls are TRBV7-2 and TRBJ2-1, with a weak D call TRBD2 (6 bases). V lost 1 base and J lost 10, with 11 bases in between. The CDR3 covers 13 residues. CDR1 and CDR2 from the germline V gene are SGHTA and FQGNSA. The CDR3 DNA sequence: TGTGCCAGCAGCTTAGAGGGACTCAAAGAGCAGTTCTTC. Its translation is CASSLEGLKEQFF.

The chain recombines TRBV15 with TRBJ1-4; D gene uncertain. This CDR3 contains 15 residues. The germline V gene encodes CDR1 LNHNV and CDR2 YYDKDF (reference sequence). V lost 0 bases and J 7 bases, leaving 12 bases between the germline ends. CDR3 sequence reads: CATSRDGRAAEKLFF. CDR3 in DNA: TGTGCCACCAGCAGAGATGGGAGGGCCGCTGAAAAACTGTTTTTT.